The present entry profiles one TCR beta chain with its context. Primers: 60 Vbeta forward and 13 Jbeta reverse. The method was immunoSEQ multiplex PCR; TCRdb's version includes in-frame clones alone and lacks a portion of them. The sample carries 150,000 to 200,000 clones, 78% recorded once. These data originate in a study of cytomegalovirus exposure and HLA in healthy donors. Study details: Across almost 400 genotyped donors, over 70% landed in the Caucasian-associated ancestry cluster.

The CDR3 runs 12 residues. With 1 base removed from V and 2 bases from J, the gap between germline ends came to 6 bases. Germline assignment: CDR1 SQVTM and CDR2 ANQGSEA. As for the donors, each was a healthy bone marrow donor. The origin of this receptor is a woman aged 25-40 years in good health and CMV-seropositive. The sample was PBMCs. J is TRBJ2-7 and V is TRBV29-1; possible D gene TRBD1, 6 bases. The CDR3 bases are TGCAGCGTTGAAGGGACAGCCTACGAGCAGTACTTC. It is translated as CSVEGTAYEQYF.